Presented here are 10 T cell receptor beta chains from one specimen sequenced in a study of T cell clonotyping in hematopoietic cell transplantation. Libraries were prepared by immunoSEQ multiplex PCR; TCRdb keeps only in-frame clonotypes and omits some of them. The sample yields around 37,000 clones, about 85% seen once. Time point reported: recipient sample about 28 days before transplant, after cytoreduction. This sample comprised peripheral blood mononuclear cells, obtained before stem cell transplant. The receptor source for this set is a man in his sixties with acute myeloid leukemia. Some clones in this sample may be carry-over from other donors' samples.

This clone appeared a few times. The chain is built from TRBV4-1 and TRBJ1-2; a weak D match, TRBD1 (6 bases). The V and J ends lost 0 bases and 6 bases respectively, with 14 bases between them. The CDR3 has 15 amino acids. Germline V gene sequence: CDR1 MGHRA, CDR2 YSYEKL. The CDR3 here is CASSQEIQGTDGYTF. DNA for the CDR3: TGCGCCAGCAGCCAAGAAATACAGGGTACGGATGGCTACACCTTC.

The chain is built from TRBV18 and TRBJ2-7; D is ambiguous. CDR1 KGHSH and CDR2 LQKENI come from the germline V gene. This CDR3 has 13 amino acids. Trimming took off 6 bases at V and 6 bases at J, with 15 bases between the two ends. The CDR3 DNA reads TGTGCCAGCTCCCACTCGGGTCCCGCCGAGCAGTACTTC. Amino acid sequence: CASSHSGPAEQYF.

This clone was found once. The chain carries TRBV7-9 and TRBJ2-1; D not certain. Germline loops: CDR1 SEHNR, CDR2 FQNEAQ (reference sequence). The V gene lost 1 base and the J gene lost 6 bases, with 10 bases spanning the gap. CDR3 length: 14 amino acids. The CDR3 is CASSLVMSGNEQFF. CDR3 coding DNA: TGTGCCAGCAGCTTAGTGATGTCAGGCAATGAGCAGTTCTTC.

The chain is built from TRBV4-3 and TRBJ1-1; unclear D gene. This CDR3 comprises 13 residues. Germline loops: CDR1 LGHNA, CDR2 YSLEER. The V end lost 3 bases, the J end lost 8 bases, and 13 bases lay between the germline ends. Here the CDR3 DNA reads TGCGCCAGCAGCCAGACGGTGGGCGAAGAAGCTTTCTTT. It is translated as CASSQTVGEEAFF.

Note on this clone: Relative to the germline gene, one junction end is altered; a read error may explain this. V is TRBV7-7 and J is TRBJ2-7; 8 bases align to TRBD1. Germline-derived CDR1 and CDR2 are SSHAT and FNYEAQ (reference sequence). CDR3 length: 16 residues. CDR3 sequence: CASSNRLDRDSYEQYF. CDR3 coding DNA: TGTGCTAGCAGCAACCGGTTGGACAGGGACTCCTACGAGCAGTACTTC.

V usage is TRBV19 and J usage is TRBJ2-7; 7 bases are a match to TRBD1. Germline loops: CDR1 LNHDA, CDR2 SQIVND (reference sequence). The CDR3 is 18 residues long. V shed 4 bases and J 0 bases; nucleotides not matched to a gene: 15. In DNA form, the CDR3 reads TGTGCCAGTAGTAAGACCCGACTACAGGGGACAACCTCCTACGAGCAGTACTTC. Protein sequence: CASSKTRLQGTTSYEQYF.

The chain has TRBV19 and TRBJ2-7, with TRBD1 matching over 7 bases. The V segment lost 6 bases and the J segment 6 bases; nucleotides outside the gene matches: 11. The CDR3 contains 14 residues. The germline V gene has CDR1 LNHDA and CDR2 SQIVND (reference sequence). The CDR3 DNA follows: TGTGCCAGTAGCCCCACAGGGGTGATAAGCGAGCAGTACTTC. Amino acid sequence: CASSPTGVISEQYF.

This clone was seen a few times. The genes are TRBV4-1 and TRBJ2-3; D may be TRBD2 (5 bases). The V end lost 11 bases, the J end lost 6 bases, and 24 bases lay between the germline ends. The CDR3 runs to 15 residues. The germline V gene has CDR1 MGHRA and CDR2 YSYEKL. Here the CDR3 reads CAAGRGIPPGDTQYF. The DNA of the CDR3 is TGCGCCGCTGGGCGAGGGATTCCGCCCGGGGATACGCAGTATTTT.

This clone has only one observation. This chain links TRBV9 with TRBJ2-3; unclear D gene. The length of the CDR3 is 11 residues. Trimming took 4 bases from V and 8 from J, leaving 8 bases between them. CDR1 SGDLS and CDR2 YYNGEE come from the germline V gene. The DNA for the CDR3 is TGTGCCAGCAGCCCGCAGGTTACGCAGTATTTT. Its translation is CASSPQVTQYF.

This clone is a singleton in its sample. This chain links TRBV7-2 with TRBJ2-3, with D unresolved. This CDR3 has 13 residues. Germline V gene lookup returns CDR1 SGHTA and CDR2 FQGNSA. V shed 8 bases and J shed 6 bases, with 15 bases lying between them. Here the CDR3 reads CASSGSGRDTQYF. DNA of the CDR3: TGTGCCAGCTCGGGCTCGGGCCGGGATACGCAGTATTTT.